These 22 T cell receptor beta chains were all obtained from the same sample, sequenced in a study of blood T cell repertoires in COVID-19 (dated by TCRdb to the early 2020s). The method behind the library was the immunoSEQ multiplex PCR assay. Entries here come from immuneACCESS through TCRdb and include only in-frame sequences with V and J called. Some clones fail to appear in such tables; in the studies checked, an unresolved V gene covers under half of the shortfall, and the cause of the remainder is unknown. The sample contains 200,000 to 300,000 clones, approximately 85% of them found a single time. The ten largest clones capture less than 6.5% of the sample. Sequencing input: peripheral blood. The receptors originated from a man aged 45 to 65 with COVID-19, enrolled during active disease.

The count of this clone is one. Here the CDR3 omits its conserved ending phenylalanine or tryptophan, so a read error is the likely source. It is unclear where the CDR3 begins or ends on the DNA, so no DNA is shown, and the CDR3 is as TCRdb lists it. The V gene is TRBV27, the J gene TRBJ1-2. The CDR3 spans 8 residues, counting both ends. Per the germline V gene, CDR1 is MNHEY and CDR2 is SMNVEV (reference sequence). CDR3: CASSDGPG.

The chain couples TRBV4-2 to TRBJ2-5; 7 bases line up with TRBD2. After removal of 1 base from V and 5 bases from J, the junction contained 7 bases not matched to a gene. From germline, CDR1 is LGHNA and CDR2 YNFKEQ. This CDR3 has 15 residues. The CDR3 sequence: CASSQAGVREETQYF. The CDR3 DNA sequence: TGTGCCAGCAGCCAAGCCGGGGTGCGGGAGGAGACCCAGTACTTC.

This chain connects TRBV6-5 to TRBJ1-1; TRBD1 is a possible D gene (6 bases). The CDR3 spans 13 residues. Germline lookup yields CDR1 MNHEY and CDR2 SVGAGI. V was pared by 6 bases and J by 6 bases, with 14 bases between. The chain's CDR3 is CASRPGTIPEAFF. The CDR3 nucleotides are TGTGCCAGCAGACCCGGGACAATCCCTGAAGCTTTCTTT.

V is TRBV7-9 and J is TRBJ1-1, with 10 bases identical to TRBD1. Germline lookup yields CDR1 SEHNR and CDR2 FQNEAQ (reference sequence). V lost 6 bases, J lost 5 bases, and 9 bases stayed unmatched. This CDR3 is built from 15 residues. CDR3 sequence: CASRERQGAQTEAFF. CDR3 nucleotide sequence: TGTGCCAGCAGAGAACGACAGGGGGCACAAACTGAAGCTTTCTTT.

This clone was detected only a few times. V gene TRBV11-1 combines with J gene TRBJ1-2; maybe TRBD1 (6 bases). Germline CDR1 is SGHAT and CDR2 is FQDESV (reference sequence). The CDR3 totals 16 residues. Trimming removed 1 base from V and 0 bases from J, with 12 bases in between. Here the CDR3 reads CASSLDLTGSNYGYTF. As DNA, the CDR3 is TGTGCCAGCAGCTTAGACCTGACAGGATCTAACTATGGCTACACCTTC.

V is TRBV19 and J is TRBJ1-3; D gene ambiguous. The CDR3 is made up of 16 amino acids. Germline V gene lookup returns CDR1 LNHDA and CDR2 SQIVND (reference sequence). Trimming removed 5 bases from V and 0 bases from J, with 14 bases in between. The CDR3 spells CASSLIETDSGNTIYF. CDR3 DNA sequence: TGTGCCAGTAGTTTAATAGAAACAGACTCTGGAAACACCATATATTTT.

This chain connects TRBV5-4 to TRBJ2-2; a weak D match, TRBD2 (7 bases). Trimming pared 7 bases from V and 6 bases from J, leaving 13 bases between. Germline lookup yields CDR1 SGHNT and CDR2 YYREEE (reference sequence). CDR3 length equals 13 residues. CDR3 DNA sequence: TGTGCCAGCGGGGGGGCAAACGCCGGGGAGCTGTTTTTT. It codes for CASGGANAGELFF. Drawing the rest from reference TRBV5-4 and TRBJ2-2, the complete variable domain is ETGVTQSPTHLIKTRGQQVTLRCSSQSGHNTVSWYQQALGQGPQFIFQYYREEENGRGNFPPRFSGLQFPNYSSELNVNALELDDSALYLCASGGANAGELFFGEGSRLTVL.

The CDR3 sequence is CSARGRYEQYF. The DNA of the CDR3 is TGCAGTGCTAGAGGGAGGTACGAGCAGTACTTC. The chain carries TRBV20-1 and TRBJ2-7; D may be TRBD2 (5 bases). Germline loops: CDR1 DFQATT, CDR2 SNEGSKA (reference sequence). There are 11 residues in the CDR3. Trimming took 1 base from V and 4 from J, leaving 5 bases between them.

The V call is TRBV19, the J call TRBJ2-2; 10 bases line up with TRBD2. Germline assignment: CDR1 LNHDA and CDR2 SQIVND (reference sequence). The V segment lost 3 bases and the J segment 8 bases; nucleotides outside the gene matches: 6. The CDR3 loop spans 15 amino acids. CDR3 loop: CASSISGTSVGELFF. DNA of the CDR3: TGTGCCAGTAGTATCTCCGGGACTAGCGTTGGGGAGCTGTTTTTT. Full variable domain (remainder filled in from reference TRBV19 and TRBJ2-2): DGGITQSPKYLFRKEGQNVTLSCEQNLNHDAMYWYRQDPGQGLRLIYYSQIVNDFQKGDIAEGYSVSREKKESFPLTVTSAQKNPTAFYLCASSISGTSVGELFFGEGSRLTVL.

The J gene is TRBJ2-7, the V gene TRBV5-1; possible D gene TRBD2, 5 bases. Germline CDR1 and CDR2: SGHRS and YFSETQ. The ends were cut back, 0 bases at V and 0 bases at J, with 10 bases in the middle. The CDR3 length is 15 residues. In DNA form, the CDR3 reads TGCGCCAGCAGCTTGGTCCTGGGAGACTCCTACGAGCAGTACTTC. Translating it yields CASSLVLGDSYEQYF.

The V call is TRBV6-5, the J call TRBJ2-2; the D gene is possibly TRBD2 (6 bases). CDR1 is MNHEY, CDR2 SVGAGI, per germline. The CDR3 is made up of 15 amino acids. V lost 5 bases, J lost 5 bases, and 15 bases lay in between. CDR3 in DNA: TGTGCCAGCAGTCGGGCGGGGAAAGGGACCGGGGAGCTGTTTTTT. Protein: CASSRAGKGTGELFF.

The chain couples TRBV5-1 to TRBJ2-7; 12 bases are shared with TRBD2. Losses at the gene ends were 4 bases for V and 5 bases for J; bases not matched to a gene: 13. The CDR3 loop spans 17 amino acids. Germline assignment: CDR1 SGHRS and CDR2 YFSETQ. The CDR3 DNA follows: TGCGCCAGCAGCACCAAATTACCGGGACTAGCGGGCCACGAGCAGTACTTC. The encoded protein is CASSTKLPGLAGHEQYF.

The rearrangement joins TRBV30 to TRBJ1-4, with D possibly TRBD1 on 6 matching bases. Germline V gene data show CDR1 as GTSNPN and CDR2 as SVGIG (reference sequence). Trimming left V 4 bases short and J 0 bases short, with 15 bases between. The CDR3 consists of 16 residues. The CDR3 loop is CAWTLGQGTTNEKLFF. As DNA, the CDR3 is TGTGCCTGGACCTTAGGGCAGGGGACAACTAATGAAAAACTGTTTTTT.

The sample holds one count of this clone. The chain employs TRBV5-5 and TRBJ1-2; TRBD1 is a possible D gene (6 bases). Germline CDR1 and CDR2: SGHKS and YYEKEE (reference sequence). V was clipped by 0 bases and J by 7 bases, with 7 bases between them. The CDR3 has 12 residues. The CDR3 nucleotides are TGTGCCAGCAGCTTGGCCAGGGGTGGCTACACCTTC. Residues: CASSLARGGYTF.

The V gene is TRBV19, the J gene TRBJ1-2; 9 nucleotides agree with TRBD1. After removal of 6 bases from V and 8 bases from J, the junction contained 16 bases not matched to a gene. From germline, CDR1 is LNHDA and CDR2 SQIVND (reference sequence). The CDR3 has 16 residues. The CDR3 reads CASSPLPPGTGRGYTF. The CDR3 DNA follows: TGTGCCAGTAGCCCTCTTCCACCCGGGACAGGGAGAGGCTACACCTTC. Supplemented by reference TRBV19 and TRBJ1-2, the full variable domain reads DGGITQSPKYLFRKEGQNVTLSCEQNLNHDAMYWYRQDPGQGLRLIYYSQIVNDFQKGDIAEGYSVSREKKESFPLTVTSAQKNPTAFYLCASSPLPPGTGRGYTFGSGTRLTVV.

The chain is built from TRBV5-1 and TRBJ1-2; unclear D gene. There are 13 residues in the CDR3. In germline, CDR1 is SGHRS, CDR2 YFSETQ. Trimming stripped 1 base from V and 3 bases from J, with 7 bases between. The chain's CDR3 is CASSLTEYYGYTF. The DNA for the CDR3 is TGCGCCAGCAGCTTGACTGAGTACTATGGCTACACCTTC.

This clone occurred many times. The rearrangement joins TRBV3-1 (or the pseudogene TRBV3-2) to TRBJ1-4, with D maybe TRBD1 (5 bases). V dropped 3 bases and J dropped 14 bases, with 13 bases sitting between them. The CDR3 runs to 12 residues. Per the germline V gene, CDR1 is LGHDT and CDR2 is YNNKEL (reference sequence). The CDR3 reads CASSQGHGGLFF. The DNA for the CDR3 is TGTGCCAGCAGCCAGGGGCACGGAGGGCTGTTTTTT.

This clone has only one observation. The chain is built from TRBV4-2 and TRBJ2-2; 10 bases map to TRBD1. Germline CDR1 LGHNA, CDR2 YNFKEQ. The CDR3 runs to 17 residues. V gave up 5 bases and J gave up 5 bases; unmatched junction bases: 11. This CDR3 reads CASSSLLDRGNTGELFF. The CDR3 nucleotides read TGTGCCAGCAGCTCGCTCCTGGACAGGGGGAATACCGGGGAGCTGTTTTTT.

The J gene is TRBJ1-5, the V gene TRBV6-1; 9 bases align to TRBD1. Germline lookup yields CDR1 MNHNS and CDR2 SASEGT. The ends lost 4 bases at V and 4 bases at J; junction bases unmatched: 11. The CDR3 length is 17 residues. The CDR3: CASSGQQGAWGNQPQHF. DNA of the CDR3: TGTGCCAGCAGTGGTCAACAGGGGGCTTGGGGAAATCAGCCCCAGCATTTT.

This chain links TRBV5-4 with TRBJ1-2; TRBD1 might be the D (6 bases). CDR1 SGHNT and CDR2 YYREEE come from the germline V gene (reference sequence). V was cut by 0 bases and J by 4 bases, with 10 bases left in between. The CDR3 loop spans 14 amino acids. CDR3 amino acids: CASSLAGQPYGYTF. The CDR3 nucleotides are TGTGCCAGCAGCTTGGCTGGACAGCCCTATGGCTACACCTTC.

The CDR3 sequence is CASSPSPGGVGYGYTF. Written as DNA, the CDR3 is TGTGCCAGCTCACCGTCCCCAGGGGGCGTAGGCTATGGCTACACCTTC. The rearrangement joins TRBV18 to TRBJ1-2; 8 nucleotides agree with TRBD1. This CDR3 is built from 16 residues. The ends lost 3 bases at V and 4 bases at J; junction bases unmatched: 10. Germline CDR1 and CDR2: KGHSH and LQKENI.

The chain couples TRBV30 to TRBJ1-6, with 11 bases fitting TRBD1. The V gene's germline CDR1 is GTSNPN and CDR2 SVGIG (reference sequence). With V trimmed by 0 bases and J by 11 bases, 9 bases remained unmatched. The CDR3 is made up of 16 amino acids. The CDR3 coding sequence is TGTGCCTGGAGTGTACTTGGGACAGGGGGGACGGCACCCCTCCACTTT. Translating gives CAWSVLGTGGTAPLHF.